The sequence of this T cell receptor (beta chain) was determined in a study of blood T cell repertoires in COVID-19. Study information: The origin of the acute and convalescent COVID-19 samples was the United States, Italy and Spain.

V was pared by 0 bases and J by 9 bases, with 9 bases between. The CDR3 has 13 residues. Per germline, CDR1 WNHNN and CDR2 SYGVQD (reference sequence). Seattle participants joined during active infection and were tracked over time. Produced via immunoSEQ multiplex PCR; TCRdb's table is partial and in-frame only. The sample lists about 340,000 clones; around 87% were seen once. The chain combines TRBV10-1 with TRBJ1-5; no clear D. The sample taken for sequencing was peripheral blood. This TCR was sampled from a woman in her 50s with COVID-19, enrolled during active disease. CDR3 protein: CASSESLGVPQHF. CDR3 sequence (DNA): TGCGCCAGCAGTGAGTCGCTAGGCGTGCCCCAGCATTTT.